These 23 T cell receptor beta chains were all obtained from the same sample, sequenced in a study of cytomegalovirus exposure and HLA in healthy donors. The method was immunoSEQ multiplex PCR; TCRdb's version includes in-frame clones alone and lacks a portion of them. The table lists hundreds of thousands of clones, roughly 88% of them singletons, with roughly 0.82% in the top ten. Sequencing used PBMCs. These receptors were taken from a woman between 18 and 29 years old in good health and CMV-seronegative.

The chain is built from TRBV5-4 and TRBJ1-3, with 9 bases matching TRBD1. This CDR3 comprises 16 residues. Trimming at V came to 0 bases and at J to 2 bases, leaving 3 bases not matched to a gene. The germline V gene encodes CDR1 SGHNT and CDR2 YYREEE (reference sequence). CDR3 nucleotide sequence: TGTGCCAGCAGCTTGGGGGACAGGGACACTGGAAACACCATATATTTT. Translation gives CASSLGDRDTGNTIYF.

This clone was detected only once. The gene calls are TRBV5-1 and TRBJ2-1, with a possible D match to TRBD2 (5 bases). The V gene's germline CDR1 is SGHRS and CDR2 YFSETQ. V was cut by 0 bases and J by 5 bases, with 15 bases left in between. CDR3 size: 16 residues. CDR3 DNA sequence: TGCGCCAGCAGCTTGGGGACGAGCGGTTTACACAATGAGCAGTTCTTC. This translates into CASSLGTSGLHNEQFF.

DNA for the CDR3: TGTGCCAGCAGATACAGGGAGAGGGATGAAAAACTGTTTTTT. Protein: CASRYRERDEKLFF. The chain recombines TRBV6-1 with TRBJ1-4, with a possible D match to TRBD1 (6 bases). CDR1 MNHNS and CDR2 SASEGT come from the germline V gene. This CDR3 spans 14 amino acids. V was trimmed by 6 bases and J by 6 bases, leaving 14 bases between them.

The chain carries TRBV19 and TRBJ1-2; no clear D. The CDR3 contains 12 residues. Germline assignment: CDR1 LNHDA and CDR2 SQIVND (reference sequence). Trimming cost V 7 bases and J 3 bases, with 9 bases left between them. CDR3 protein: CASTLTDYGYTF. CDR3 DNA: TGTGCCAGTACCCTTACAGACTATGGCTACACCTTC.

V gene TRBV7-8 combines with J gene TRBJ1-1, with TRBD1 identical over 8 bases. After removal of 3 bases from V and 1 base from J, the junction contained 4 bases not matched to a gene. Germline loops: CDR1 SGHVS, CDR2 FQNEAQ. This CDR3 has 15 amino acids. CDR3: CASSFRGPKNTEAFF. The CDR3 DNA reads TGTGCCAGCAGCTTCAGGGGGCCTAAGAACACTGAAGCTTTCTTT.

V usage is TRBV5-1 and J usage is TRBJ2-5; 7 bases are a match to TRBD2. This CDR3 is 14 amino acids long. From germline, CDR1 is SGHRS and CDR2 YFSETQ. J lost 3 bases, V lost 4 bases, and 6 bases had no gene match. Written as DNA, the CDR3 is TGCGCCAGCAGCCCTGCCCTAGCGGAAGAGACCCAGTACTTC. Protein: CASSPALAEETQYF.

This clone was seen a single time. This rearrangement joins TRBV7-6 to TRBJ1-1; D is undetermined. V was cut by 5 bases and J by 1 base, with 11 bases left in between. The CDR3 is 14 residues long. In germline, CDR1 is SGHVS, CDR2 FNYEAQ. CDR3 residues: CASSPFAGNTEAFF. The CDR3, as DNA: TGTGCCAGCAGCCCCTTCGCGGGGAACACTGAAGCTTTCTTT.

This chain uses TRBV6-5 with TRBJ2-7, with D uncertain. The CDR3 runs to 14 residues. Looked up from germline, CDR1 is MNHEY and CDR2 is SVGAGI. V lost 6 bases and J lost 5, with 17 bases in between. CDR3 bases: TGTGCCAGCAGCCGCATTTCGGGTCGCGACGAGCAGTACTTC. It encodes CASSRISGRDEQYF.

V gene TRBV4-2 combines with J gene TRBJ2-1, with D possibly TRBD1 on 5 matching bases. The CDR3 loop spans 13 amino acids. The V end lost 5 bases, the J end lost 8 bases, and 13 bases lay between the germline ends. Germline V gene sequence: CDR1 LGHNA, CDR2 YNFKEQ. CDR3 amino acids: CASSATWGDEQFF. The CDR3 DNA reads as TGTGCCAGCAGCGCGACCTGGGGCGATGAGCAGTTCTTC.

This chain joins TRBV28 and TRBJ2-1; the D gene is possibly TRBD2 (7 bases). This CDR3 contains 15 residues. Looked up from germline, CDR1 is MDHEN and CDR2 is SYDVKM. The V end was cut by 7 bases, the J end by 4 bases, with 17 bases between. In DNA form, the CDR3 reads TGTGCCAGCATCGTAGGGGGGGCTTCGTACAATGAGCAGTTCTTC. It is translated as CASIVGGASYNEQFF.

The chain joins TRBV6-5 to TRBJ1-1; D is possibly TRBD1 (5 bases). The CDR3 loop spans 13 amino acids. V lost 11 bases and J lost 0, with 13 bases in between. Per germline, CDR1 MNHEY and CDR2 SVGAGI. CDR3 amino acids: CAVNGAVNTEAFF. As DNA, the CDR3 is TGTGCCGTTAATGGGGCAGTGAACACTGAAGCTTTCTTT.

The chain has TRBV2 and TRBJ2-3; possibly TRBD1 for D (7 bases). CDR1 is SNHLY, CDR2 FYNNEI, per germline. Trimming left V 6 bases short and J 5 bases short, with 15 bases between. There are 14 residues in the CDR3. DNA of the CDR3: TGTGCCAGCAGAGAGACAGGGAGGATAGATACGCAGTATTTT. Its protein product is CASRETGRIDTQYF.

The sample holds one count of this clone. In nucleotides, the CDR3 is TGTGCCAGCAGCTCCTCGGACAGATCCTACGAGCAGTACTTC. It encodes CASSSSDRSYEQYF. The V call is TRBV28, the J call TRBJ2-7; possibly TRBD1 for D (6 bases). The germline gives CDR1 MDHEN, CDR2 SYDVKM. The CDR3 is 14 residues long. V lost 6 bases, J lost 1 base, and 13 bases lay in between.

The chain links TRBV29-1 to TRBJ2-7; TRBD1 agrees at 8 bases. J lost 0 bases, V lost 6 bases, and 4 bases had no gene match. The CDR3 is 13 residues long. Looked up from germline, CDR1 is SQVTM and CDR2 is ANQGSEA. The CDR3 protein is CSVRQGNSYEQYF. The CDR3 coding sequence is TGCAGCGTCAGACAGGGGAACTCCTACGAGCAGTACTTC.

CDR3 DNA: TGCGCCAGCAGCCAAGAGGAGCGCACCGGGGAGCTGTTTTTT. Translated, it gives CASSQEERTGELFF. The chain employs TRBV4-1 and TRBJ2-2; D gene unclear. Germline V lookup: CDR1 MGHRA, CDR2 YSYEKL. The CDR3 runs 14 residues. V lost 0 bases to trimming and J lost 4 bases, with 6 bases between them.

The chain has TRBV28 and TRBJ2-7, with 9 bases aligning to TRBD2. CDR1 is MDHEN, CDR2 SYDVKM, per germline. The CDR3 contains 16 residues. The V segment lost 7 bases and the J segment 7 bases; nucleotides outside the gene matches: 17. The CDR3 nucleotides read TGTGCCAGCACCTTAGGTCTAGCGGGACGCCTGGGGGAGCAGTACTTC. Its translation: CASTLGLAGRLGEQYF. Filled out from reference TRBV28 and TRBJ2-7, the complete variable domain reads DVKVTQSSRYLVKRTGEKVFLECVQDMDHENMFWYRQDPGLGLRLIYFSYDVKMKEKGDIPEGYSVSREKKERFSLILESASTNQTSMYLCASTLGLAGRLGEQYFGPGTRLTVT.

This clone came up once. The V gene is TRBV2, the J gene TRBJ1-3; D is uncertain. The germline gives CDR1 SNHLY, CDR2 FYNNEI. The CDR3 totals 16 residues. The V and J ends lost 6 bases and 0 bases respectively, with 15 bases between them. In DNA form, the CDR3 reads TGTGCCAGCAGCCGAGGCCCGTTTAGCTCTGGAAACACCATATATTTT. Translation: CASSRGPFSSGNTIYF.

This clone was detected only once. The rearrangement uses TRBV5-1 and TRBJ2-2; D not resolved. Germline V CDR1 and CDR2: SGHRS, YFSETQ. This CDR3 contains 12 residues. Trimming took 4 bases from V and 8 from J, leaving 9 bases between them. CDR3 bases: TGCGCCAGCAGCCCCCCTCGGGGGGAGCTGTTTTTT. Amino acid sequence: CASSPPRGELFF.

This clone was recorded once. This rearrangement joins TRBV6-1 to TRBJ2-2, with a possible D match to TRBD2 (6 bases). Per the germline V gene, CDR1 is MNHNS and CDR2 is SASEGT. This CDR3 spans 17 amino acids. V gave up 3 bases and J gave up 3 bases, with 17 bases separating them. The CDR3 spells CASSENRGSYYTGELFF. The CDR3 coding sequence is TGTGCCAGCAGTGAGAACCGGGGGAGTTATTACACCGGGGAGCTGTTTTTT.

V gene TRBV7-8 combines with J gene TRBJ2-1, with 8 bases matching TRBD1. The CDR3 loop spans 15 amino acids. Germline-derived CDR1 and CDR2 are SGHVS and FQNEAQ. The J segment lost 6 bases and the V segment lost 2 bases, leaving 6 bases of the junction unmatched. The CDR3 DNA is TGTGCCAGCAGCTTACTTCGGCAGGGGGCCAATGAGCAGTTCTTC. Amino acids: CASSLLRQGANEQFF.

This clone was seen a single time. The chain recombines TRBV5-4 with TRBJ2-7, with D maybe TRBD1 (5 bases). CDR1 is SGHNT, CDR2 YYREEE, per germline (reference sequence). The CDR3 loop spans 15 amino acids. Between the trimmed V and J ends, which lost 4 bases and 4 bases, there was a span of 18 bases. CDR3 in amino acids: CASSLGQGGSYEQYF. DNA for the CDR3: TGTGCCAGCAGCCTCGGTCAGGGTGGGTCTTACGAGCAGTACTTC.

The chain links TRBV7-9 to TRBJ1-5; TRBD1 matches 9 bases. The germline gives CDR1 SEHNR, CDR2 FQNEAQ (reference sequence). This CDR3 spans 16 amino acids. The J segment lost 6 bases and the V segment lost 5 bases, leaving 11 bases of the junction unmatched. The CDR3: CASSTSGWTGAQPQHF. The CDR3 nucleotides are TGTGCCAGCAGCACCAGTGGATGGACAGGGGCTCAGCCCCAGCATTTT.

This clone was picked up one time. CDR3 nucleotides: TGCGCCAGCAGCCCACCCTGGACAGGTCTTAACTACACTGAAGCTTTCTTT. Translating it yields CASSPPWTGLNYTEAFF. The J gene is TRBJ1-1, the V gene TRBV5-1; TRBD1 aligns across 7 bases. The CDR3 has 17 amino acids. CDR1 SGHRS and CDR2 YFSETQ come from the germline V gene. J gave up 3 bases and V 4 bases, and 15 bases lay outside the gene matches.